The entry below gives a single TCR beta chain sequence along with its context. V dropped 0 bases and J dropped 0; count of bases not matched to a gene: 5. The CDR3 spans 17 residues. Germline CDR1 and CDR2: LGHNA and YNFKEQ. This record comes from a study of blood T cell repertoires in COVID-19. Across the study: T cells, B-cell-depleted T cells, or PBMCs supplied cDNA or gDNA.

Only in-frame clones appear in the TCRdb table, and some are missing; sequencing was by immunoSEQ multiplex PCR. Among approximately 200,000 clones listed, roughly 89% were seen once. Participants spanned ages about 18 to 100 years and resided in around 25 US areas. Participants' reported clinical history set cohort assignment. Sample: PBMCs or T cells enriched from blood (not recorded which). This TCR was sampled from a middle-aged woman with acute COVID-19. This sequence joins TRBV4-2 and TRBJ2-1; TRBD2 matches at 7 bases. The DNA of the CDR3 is TGTGCCAGCAGCCAAGAATTAGCGGGCAGCTCCTACAATGAGCAGTTCTTC. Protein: CASSQELAGSSYNEQFF.